These 13 T cell receptor beta chains came from one sample sequenced in a study of T cell repertoires in cytomegalovirus infection. One entry per CDR3 protein results from TCRdb running MiXCR on the reads. The table lists about 200,000 distinct CDR3 sequences, approximately 9.7% of them singletons. The specimen was PBMCs. These TCRs come from a human donor in good health (CMV status not recorded). Some clones in this sample may be carry-over from other donors' samples.

This clonotype was detected ten times or more. This sequence joins TRBV7-2 and TRBJ1-6; D not certain. Trimming pared 3 bases from V and 7 bases from J, leaving 4 bases between. This CDR3 is built from 12 residues. Germline loops: CDR1 SGHTA, CDR2 FQGNSA. CDR3 coding DNA: TGTGCCAGCAGCTTTCAGAATTCACCCCTCCACTTT. Its protein is CASSFQNSPLHF.

This clonotype was counted many times. This chain connects TRBV5-4 to TRBJ1-1; TRBD1 might be the D (5 bases). V shed 4 bases and J shed 0 bases, with 13 bases lying between them. CDR1 and CDR2 from the germline V gene are SGHNT and YYREEE (reference sequence). The CDR3 is made up of 15 amino acids. The CDR3 is CASSSRTDMNTEAFF. For the CDR3, the DNA is TGTGCCAGCAGCAGCAGGACGGACATGAACACTGAAGCTTTCTTT. The full variable domain, with the rest looked up from reference TRBV5-4 and TRBJ1-1, is ETGVTQSPTHLIKTRGQQVTLRCSSQSGHNTVSWYQQALGQGPQFIFQYYREEENGRGNFPPRFSGLQFPNYSSELNVNALELDDSALYLCASSSRTDMNTEAFFGQGTRLTVV.

In this sample, this clonotype turned up many times. V gene TRBV28 combines with J gene TRBJ1-6; D gene unclear. CDR1 and CDR2 (germline): MDHEN, SYDVKM. The CDR3 has 15 amino acids. The V gene lost 6 bases and the J gene lost 0 bases, with 9 bases spanning the gap. In DNA form, the CDR3 reads TGTGCCAGCAGGTTGGGTCCCTCCTATAATTCACCCCTCCACTTT. Its protein product is CASRLGPSYNSPLHF.

The chain is built from TRBV28 and TRBJ2-5; 10 bases align to TRBD2. With V trimmed by 4 bases and J by 3 bases, 5 bases remained unmatched. There are 15 residues in the CDR3. Germline V gene data show CDR1 as MDHEN and CDR2 as SYDVKM. CDR3 coding DNA: TGTGCCAGCAGTTCCCCCGGGACTAGCGAAGAGACCCAGTACTTC. As protein: CASSSPGTSEETQYF.

This clonotype has a count of ten or more. This chain joins TRBV7-9 and TRBJ1-1, with D maybe TRBD1 (6 bases). There are 14 residues in the CDR3. The ends were cut back, 5 bases at V and 5 bases at J, with 15 bases in the middle. Germline V gives CDR1 SEHNR, CDR2 FQNEAQ (reference sequence). In DNA, the CDR3 is TGTGCCAGCAGCGAGGGGGTTTTGGGTACTGAAGCTTTCTTT. Translated: CASSEGVLGTEAFF.

This clonotype was seen repeatedly, ten times or more. The rearrangement uses TRBV7-2 and TRBJ2-3; 7 nucleotides agree with TRBD2. This CDR3 is built from 14 residues. Germline loops: CDR1 SGHTA, CDR2 FQGNSA. The V and J ends lost 5 bases and 2 bases, in that order; junction bases with no gene match: 4. CDR3 residues: CASSPQRDTDTQYF. The CDR3 DNA reads as TGTGCCAGCAGCCCACAGCGGGACACAGATACGCAGTATTTT.

This rearrangement joins TRBV20-1 to TRBJ2-7, with 9 bases aligning to TRBD2. J lost 5 bases, V lost 3 bases, and 8 bases had no gene match. The CDR3 consists of 14 residues. Germline values: CDR1 DFQATT, CDR2 SNEGSKA (reference sequence). CDR3 in amino acids: CSARWLAGRHEQYF. The CDR3, as DNA: TGCAGTGCTAGGTGGCTAGCGGGACGTCACGAGCAGTACTTC.

Ten or more counts support this clonotype. This rearrangement joins TRBV7-8 to TRBJ2-7; no clear D. Germline CDR1 is SGHVS and CDR2 is FQNEAQ. Trimming removed 1 base from V and 0 bases from J, with 10 bases in between. The CDR3 is 15 amino acids. DNA of the CDR3: TGTGCCAGCAGCTTAGAGACCGGGTCCTCCTACGAGCAGTACTTC. Its translation: CASSLETGSSYEQYF.

This clonotype occurred many times. This CDR3 is CASSLRGGAFF. In DNA, the CDR3 is TGTGCCAGTTCTCTGAGGGGGGGAGCTTTCTTT. The rearrangement uses TRBV6-1 and TRBJ1-1; a weak D match, TRBD1 (6 bases). Germline CDR1 is MNHNS and CDR2 is SASEGT. This CDR3 has 11 amino acids. V lost 9 bases, J lost 10 bases, and 15 bases lay in between.

CDR3 sequence (DNA): TGTGCCAGCAGCCCCCGACAGTCTGGTGAAAAACTGTTTTTT. As protein: CASSPRQSGEKLFF. The chain has TRBV7-6 and TRBJ1-4; the D gene is possibly TRBD1 (5 bases). Germline V gene sequence: CDR1 SGHVS, CDR2 FNYEAQ. The CDR3 covers 14 residues. Trimming removed 5 bases from V and 7 bases from J, with 14 bases in between.

This clonotype was picked up many times. V usage is TRBV7-2 and J usage is TRBJ2-5; TRBD2 agrees at 11 bases. V shed 8 bases and J 5 bases; nucleotides not matched to a gene: 10. Germline CDR1 and CDR2: SGHTA and FQGNSA. This CDR3 contains 15 residues. CDR3: CASGSSGGAGETQYF. In nucleotides, the CDR3 is TGTGCCAGCGGAAGTAGCGGGGGGGCCGGGGAGACCCAGTACTTC.

V and J are TRBV28 and TRBJ1-2; tentative D call: TRBD1 (5 bases). CDR3 length: 15 residues. Germline V gene data show CDR1 as MDHEN and CDR2 as SYDVKM. Trimming removed 3 bases at V and 0 bases at J, with 11 bases between. The CDR3 coding sequence is TGTGCCAGCAGTTTGGGGGGGAACACTAACTATGGCTACACCTTC. This translates into CASSLGGNTNYGYTF.

This clonotype has a handful of counts. This chain links TRBV5-4 with TRBJ2-3; 7 nucleotides align to TRBD1. The trim removed 4 bases at V and 2 bases at J, leaving 7 bases unmatched. Germline assignment: CDR1 SGHNT and CDR2 YYREEE (reference sequence). CDR3 length: 15 residues. CDR3 nucleotide sequence: TGTGCCAGCAGCGGGTCAGGGGGAATCACAGATACGCAGTATTTT. Translating it yields CASSGSGGITDTQYF.